A selection of T cell receptor beta chains follows, all from one sample in a study of T cell repertoires in cytomegalovirus infection. MiXCR, applied by TCRdb to the reads, yields one record per CDR3 protein. The sample records 300,000 to 450,000 distinct CDR3 sequences, 18% being singletons. Specimen: PBMCs. The receptors here all came from a human donor in good health (CMV status not recorded). Some clones in this sample may be carry-over from other donors' samples. Each CDR3 is given without its conserved first and last residue. Where a row states a size, it is once, few, many or the class of an expanded clone; other rows omit it.

v_gene	abundance	j_gene	CDR3aa
TRBV11-2	few	TRBJ2-7	ASSQINRGAGGYEQY
TRBV9	NA	TRBJ2-2	ASSIQGTGELF
TRBV7-2	many	TRBJ2-2	ASSDRGTGELF
TRBV7-6	few	TRBJ1-5	ASSSSQGYQPQH
TRBV5-4	NA	TRBJ1-2	ASSSDRGFPGYT
TRBV6-6	few	TRBJ2-3	ASSYGNPGPTDTQY
TRBV10-3	many	TRBJ1-1	AISESVGQGGTEAF
TRBV20-1	NA	TRBJ2-1	SASSVGQTNNEQF
TRBV7-6	once	TRBJ2-7	ASSPTTGRPTYEQY
TRBV28	few	TRBJ1-2	ATIKRSRNYGYT
TRBV12-3/TRBV12-4	few	TRBJ2-1	ASRGTGGSRGQF
TRBV7-2	NA	TRBJ1-1	ASSWDLGNTEAF
TRBV23-1	few	TRBJ1-6	ASSQYGQGYSPLH
TRBV7-9	NA	TRBJ1-1	ASSLFPTGSTGTEAF
TRBV30	few	TRBJ1-5	AWSLDSNQPQH
TRBV7-4	NA	TRBJ2-1	ASSSQGQSSYNEQF
TRBV6-1	NA	TRBJ1-2	ASSKPDRVYGYT
TRBV15	NA	TRBJ1-5	ATSRDSQGHQPQH
TRBV7-2	many	TRBJ1-1	ASSLDSEAF
TRBV6-6	NA	TRBJ1-4	ASSWDRDEKLF
TRBV5-6	NA	TRBJ2-2	ASSRKGTRLAVTGELF
TRBV29-1	NA	TRBJ2-1	SVLLHSGSSYNEQF
TRBV7-4	few	TRBJ2-7	ASSLAGQGDEQY
TRBV12-3/TRBV12-4	NA	TRBJ1-2	ASSSGDYGYT
TRBV20-1	many	TRBJ2-3	SAQREDTQY
TRBV12-3/TRBV12-4	many	TRBJ2-1	ASSFAGGLYNEQF
TRBV7-2	many	TRBJ1-3	ASGGQGGFGNTIY
TRBV7-9	NA	TRBJ2-5	ASSATGSETQY
TRBV28	many	TRBJ1-5	ASSGSATGDQPQH
TRBV7-2	many	TRBJ2-7	ASSLPTSGSREQY
TRBV20-1	few	TRBJ2-7	SARDDSYEQY
TRBV6-2/TRBV6-3	NA	TRBJ2-7	ASSYSSGTPYEQY